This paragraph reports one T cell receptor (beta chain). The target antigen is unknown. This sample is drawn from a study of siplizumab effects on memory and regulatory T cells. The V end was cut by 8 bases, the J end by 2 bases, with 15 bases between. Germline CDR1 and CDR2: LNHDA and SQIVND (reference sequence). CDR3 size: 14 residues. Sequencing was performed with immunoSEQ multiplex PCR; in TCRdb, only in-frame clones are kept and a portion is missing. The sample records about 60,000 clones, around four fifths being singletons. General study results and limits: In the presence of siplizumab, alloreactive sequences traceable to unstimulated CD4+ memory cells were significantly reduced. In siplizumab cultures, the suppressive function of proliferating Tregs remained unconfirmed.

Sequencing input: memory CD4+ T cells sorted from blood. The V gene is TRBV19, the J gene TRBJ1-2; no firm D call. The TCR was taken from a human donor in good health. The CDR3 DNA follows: TGTGCCAGTTTTACACGGGAAACGAACTATGGCTACACCTTC. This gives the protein CASFTRETNYGYTF.